The clone carrying this T cell receptor beta chain was counted ten times or more. Its antigen is undetermined. The data stem from a study of regulatory T cells in long-lasting Graves disease. The study's findings and limits: Patients with persistent Graves' had lower TCR diversity than newly diagnosed patients. Only peripheral blood was studied, not thyroid tissue.

Sequencing libraries for TCR beta were prepared with iRepertoire HTBI primers and Arm-PCR of CDR3 regions. TCRdb re-called the multiplex PCR reads through MiXCR, storing one row per CDR3 protein. Here the sample spans 600,000 to 650,000 distinct CDR3 sequences, less than 20% being singletons. Time point in this sample: newly diagnosed GD, antithyroid drugs for less than 3 months. TCR sequences were obtained from RNA taken from PBMCs. V lost 1 base to trimming and J lost 4 bases; unmatched junction nucleotides: 1. This CDR3 has 14 residues. Germline V gives CDR1 DFQATT, CDR2 SNEGSKA (reference sequence). The data were also submitted as part of a second study, on T cells in Graves' hyperthyroidism and ophthalmopathy. As reported in that work: HTBI primers drove first-round RT-PCR of the TCR CDR3. Most thyroid clonotypes expanded above 0.001 appeared in blood too.

Sequencing was performed on peripheral blood mononuclear cells (PBMCs), taken at new diagnosis, from a patient treated with antithyroid drugs. The receptor's source is a woman aged 25-40 years with Graves disease. J is TRBJ1-2 and V is TRBV20-1; 12 nucleotides match TRBD1. The CDR3 here is CSARGGQGAYGYTF. The CDR3 DNA reads as TGCAGTGCTAGAGGGGGACAGGGGGCCTATGGCTACACCTTC.